The 30 T cell receptor beta chains below come from one sample, sequenced in a study of technical replicates of blood from a handful of donors. Assay used: immunoSEQ multiplex PCR; TCRdb lists only in-frame clones, some missing. The sample has over 50,000 clones; approximately 97% are singletons. The specimen sequenced was T cells isolated from PBMCs. Receptors were obtained from a human donor in good health.

This chain uses TRBV5-1 with TRBJ2-5; the D gene is possibly TRBD2 (6 bases). Trimming removed 0 bases from V and 5 bases from J, with 14 bases in between. The germline V gene encodes CDR1 SGHRS and CDR2 YFSETQ. The CDR3 totals 15 residues. CDR3 sequence reads: CASSLATRAGETQYF. CDR3 coding DNA: TGCGCCAGCAGCTTGGCCACCAGGGCGGGGGAGACCCAGTACTTC.

The chain is built from TRBV19 and TRBJ2-7; D perhaps matches TRBD1 (6 bases). CDR1 and CDR2 from the germline V gene are LNHDA and SQIVND (reference sequence). V lost 3 bases and J 3 bases, leaving 15 bases between the germline ends. The CDR3 spans 15 residues. The CDR3 loop is CASSIQLGQNYEQYF. CDR3 DNA sequence: TGTGCCAGTAGTATCCAGCTGGGACAAAACTACGAGCAGTACTTC.

The V call is TRBV10-2, the J call TRBJ1-2; D gene ambiguous. Germline values: CDR1 WSHSY, CDR2 SAAADI. V dropped 7 bases and J dropped 2 bases, with 8 bases sitting between them. The CDR3 runs to 12 residues. The CDR3 is CASTRYNYGYTF. The CDR3 DNA follows: TGCGCCAGCACCAGGTACAACTATGGCTACACCTTC.

This sequence joins TRBV7-9 and TRBJ1-5, with 9 bases identical to TRBD1. The CDR3 spans 15 residues. With 5 bases clipped from V and 5 bases from J, the junction kept 7 bases outside the gene matches. Germline V CDR1 and CDR2: SEHNR, FQNEAQ (reference sequence). CDR3 sequence reads: CASSPGTGRDQPQHF. The CDR3 nucleotides are TGTGCCAGCAGCCCTGGGACAGGGAGGGATCAGCCCCAGCATTTT.

The sample holds one count of this clone. V and J are TRBV4-2 and TRBJ1-2; D is ambiguous. V lost 1 base and J lost 1, with 10 bases in between. Germline values: CDR1 LGHNA, CDR2 YNFKEQ. The CDR3 totals 15 residues. In DNA form, the CDR3 reads TGTGCCAGCAGCCAAGTCGATGCGAGTAACTATGGCTACACCTTC. Translated, it gives CASSQVDASNYGYTF.

CDR3 coding DNA: TGCGCCAGCAGAACAACGACTAGACCCGACACATACTCCTACAATGAGCAGTTCTTC. This translates into CASRTTTRPDTYSYNEQFF. The V call is TRBV10-2, the J call TRBJ2-1, with D tentatively TRBD2 (6 bases). V was cut by 6 bases and J by 0 bases, with 24 bases left in between. CDR3 size: 19 residues. Germline-derived CDR1 and CDR2 are WSHSY and SAAADI.

This clone was seen at least ten times. The J gene is TRBJ2-7, the V gene TRBV11-2; TRBD2 matches 11 bases. The germline V gene encodes CDR1 SGHAT and CDR2 FQNNGV. The ends lost 6 bases at V and 4 bases at J; junction bases unmatched: 17. This CDR3 comprises 18 residues. The CDR3 DNA follows: TGTGCCAGCAGATGGAAGGGACTAGCGGACTTATCGGGGTACGAGCAGTACTTC. It encodes CASRWKGLADLSGYEQYF.

The gene calls are TRBV7-2 and TRBJ1-2; TRBD1 matches at 7 bases. Losses at the gene ends were 2 bases for V and 3 bases for J; bases not matched to a gene: 6. This CDR3 region has 15 residues. Germline assignment: CDR1 SGHTA and CDR2 FQGNSA. CDR3 coding DNA: TGTGCCAGCAGCTTACCCCCGGGACAGTACTATGGCTACACCTTC. Translated, it gives CASSLPPGQYYGYTF.

V gene TRBV28 combines with J gene TRBJ2-2, with TRBD1 identical over 11 bases. V was pared by 5 bases and J by 3 bases, with 8 bases of the junction left unmatched. CDR1 and CDR2 from the germline V gene are MDHEN and SYDVKM. This CDR3 has 17 amino acids. CDR3 nucleotides: TGTGCCAGCAGTATGGACAGGGGGCTGGTGGACACCGGGGAGCTGTTTTTT. Protein product: CASSMDRGLVDTGELFF.

This chain connects TRBV28 to TRBJ1-2, with a possible D match to TRBD1 (6 bases). Germline V CDR1 and CDR2: MDHEN, SYDVKM. This CDR3 has 13 residues. V lost 7 bases to trimming and J lost 8 bases, with 17 bases between them. The CDR3 here is CASNSPGARGYTF. In nucleotides, the CDR3 is TGTGCCAGCAACTCCCCAGGGGCGCGGGGCTACACCTTC.

The chain employs TRBV6-5 and TRBJ2-7; 8 positions match TRBD2. This CDR3 is built from 12 residues. V lost 5 bases to trimming and J lost 6 bases; unmatched junction nucleotides: 3. Germline V CDR1 and CDR2: MNHEY, SVGAGI. CDR3 DNA: TGTGCCAGCAGTACGGCGGGAGGCGAGCAGTACTTC. Its protein is CASSTAGGEQYF.

For this clone: Its ends do not fully match the called genes, so a read error is possible. V gene TRBV5-1 combines with J gene TRBJ2-2; D is undetermined. This CDR3 spans 14 amino acids. Germline V CDR1 and CDR2: SGHRS, YFSETQ. The DNA of the CDR3 is TGCGCCAGCAGCTTTTCCGCGAAAACCGGGGAGCTGTTTTTT. As protein: CASSFSAKTGELFF.

V and J are TRBV6-5 and TRBJ1-5; D ambiguous. V lost 0 bases to trimming and J lost 2 bases, with 5 bases between them. CDR1 is MNHEY, CDR2 SVGAGI, per germline. The CDR3 extends over 14 amino acids. CDR3 DNA sequence: TGTGCCAGCAGTTACTCGGCAGGCAATCAGCCCCAGCATTTT. Amino acid sequence: CASSYSAGNQPQHF.

This clone was seen only once. This rearrangement joins TRBV10-3 to TRBJ1-1, with D hard to call. The ends were cut back, 4 bases at V and 8 bases at J, with 8 bases in the middle. The CDR3 is 11 amino acids. The germline CDR1 and CDR2 sequences are ENHRY and SYGVKD. This chain's CDR3 is CAISAGKEAFF. The CDR3 DNA sequence: TGTGCCATCAGTGCCGGGAAGGAAGCTTTCTTT.

V is TRBV2 and J is TRBJ2-4; TRBD1 matches 7 bases. V lost 3 bases and J lost 9; bases outside the gene matches: 11. Germline V gives CDR1 SNHLY, CDR2 FYNNEI. The CDR3 contains 15 residues. CDR3: CASSDAGRAGGIQYF. DNA for the CDR3: TGTGCCAGCAGTGATGCAGGACGGGCAGGGGGCATTCAGTACTTC.

The chain combines TRBV5-6 with TRBJ2-2; tentatively, D is TRBD2 (5 bases). The CDR3 length is 13 residues. Germline assignment: CDR1 SGHDT and CDR2 YYEEEE. The V and J ends lost 6 bases and 4 bases respectively, with 10 bases between them. CDR3 in amino acids: CASTGWSTGELFF. CDR3 DNA sequence: TGTGCCAGCACGGGGTGGAGCACCGGGGAGCTGTTTTTT.

The V and J genes are TRBV4-1 and TRBJ1-2; D might be TRBD1 (5 bases). Per germline, CDR1 MGHRA and CDR2 YSYEKL. The CDR3 is 16 amino acids. V was clipped by 5 bases and J by 1 base, with 17 bases between them. The CDR3 here is CASSYTLTVSNYGYTF. CDR3 DNA: TGCGCCAGCAGCTACACTTTGACAGTTAGTAACTATGGCTACACCTTC.

The chain carries TRBV6-5 and TRBJ1-1, with D tentatively TRBD1 (5 bases). Germline V lookup: CDR1 MNHEY, CDR2 SVGAGI. This CDR3 has 14 residues. Trimming took 6 bases from V and 2 from J, leaving 13 bases between them. The CDR3 DNA reads TGTGCCAGCAGCTTGGGACTTTTAAACACTGAAGCTTTCTTT. Protein product: CASSLGLLNTEAFF.

The chain recombines TRBV2 with TRBJ2-1; 11 nucleotides agree with TRBD2. Trimming took 3 bases from V and 9 from J; bases not matched to a gene: 7. The CDR3 consists of 15 residues. From germline, CDR1 is SNHLY and CDR2 FYNNEI. CDR3 sequence (DNA): TGTGCCAGCAGTGAGATTAGCGGGAGGGCCGTTGAGCAGTTCTTC. Its translation is CASSEISGRAVEQFF. The whole variable domain, filled in from reference TRBV2 and TRBJ2-1, reads EPEVTQTPSHQVTQMGQEVILRCVPISNHLYFYWYRQILGQKVEFLVSFYNNEISEKSEIFDDQFSVERPDGSNFTLKIRSTKLEDSAMYFCASSEISGRAVEQFFGPGTRLTVL.

J is TRBJ1-2 and V is TRBV5-1; D gene ambiguous. There are 13 residues in the CDR3. The V end was cut by 0 bases, the J end by 2 bases, with 5 bases between. Looked up from germline, CDR1 is SGHRS and CDR2 is YFSETQ. The CDR3 here is CASSLGENYGYTF. The CDR3 DNA sequence: TGCGCCAGCAGCTTGGGAGAAAACTATGGCTACACCTTC.

The chain has TRBV28 and TRBJ2-1; 13 bases are a match to TRBD2. The CDR3 covers 16 residues. The germline V gene has CDR1 MDHEN and CDR2 SYDVKM. The junction had 9 bases not matched to a gene; V was cut back by 6 bases and J by 7 bases. As DNA, the CDR3 is TGTGCCAGCAGCCCATGGACTAGCGGGAGTCAAAATGAGCAGTTCTTC. Translating gives CASSPWTSGSQNEQFF. The complete variable domain, with remaining parts taken from reference TRBV28 and TRBJ2-1, reads DVKVTQSSRYLVKRTGEKVFLECVQDMDHENMFWYRQDPGLGLRLIYFSYDVKMKEKGDIPEGYSVSREKKERFSLILESASTNQTSMYLCASSPWTSGSQNEQFFGPGTRLTVL.

The V and J genes are TRBV14 and TRBJ1-1, with D perhaps TRBD1 (6 bases). The CDR3 is made up of 14 amino acids. V was cut by 4 bases and J by 7 bases, with 16 bases left in between. Germline V gene lookup returns CDR1 SGHDN and CDR2 FVKESK. CDR3 DNA sequence: TGTGCCAGCAGCCCCTTCCTAGGGGGGGATGAAGCTTTCTTT. Translating it yields CASSPFLGGDEAFF.

The chain employs TRBV5-6 and TRBJ2-7; tentative D call: TRBD1 (6 bases). This CDR3 comprises 14 residues. Germline CDR1 SGHDT, CDR2 YYEEEE. The V gene lost 0 bases and the J gene lost 9 bases, with 16 bases spanning the gap. The CDR3 spells CASSLDRDTVAQYF. CDR3 DNA: TGTGCCAGCAGCTTGGACCGGGACACTGTTGCGCAGTACTTC.

This clone was observed a single time. CDR3 DNA sequence: TGTGCCAGCAGTTCCGGGACAGGGATGGGAAAACTGTTTTTT. It specifies CASSSGTGMGKLFF. The chain joins TRBV27 to TRBJ1-4, with TRBD1 identical over 9 bases. Germline trimming cut 4 bases from V and 10 bases from J; bases unmatched to any gene: 7. This CDR3 comprises 14 residues. The germline CDR1 and CDR2 sequences are MNHEY and SMNVEV (reference sequence).

The gene calls are TRBV7-6 and TRBJ1-5, with a weak D call TRBD1 (5 bases). V gave up 1 base and J gave up 4 bases, with 8 bases separating them. The CDR3 runs to 14 residues. The germline CDR1 and CDR2 sequences are SGHVS and FNYEAQ. This chain's CDR3 is CASSLGRGNQPQHF. CDR3 DNA: TGTGCCAGCAGCTTAGGTCGGGGGAATCAGCCCCAGCATTTT.

The chain has TRBV5-1 and TRBJ2-3, with 9 bases matching TRBD2. Trimming removed 4 bases from V and 1 base from J; junction bases left unmatched: 7. The CDR3 is 16 amino acids. CDR1 and CDR2 from the germline V gene are SGHRS and YFSETQ. The CDR3 coding sequence is TGCGCCAGCAGCCCAATAGCGGGGGAGCGCACAGATACGCAGTATTTT. Translated, it gives CASSPIAGERTDTQYF. The full variable domain, with the rest looked up from reference TRBV5-1 and TRBJ2-3, is KAGVTQTPRYLIKTRGQQVTLSCSPISGHRSVSWYQQTPGQGLQFLFEYFSETQRNKGNFPGRFSGRQFSNSRSEMNVSTLELGDSALYLCASSPIAGERTDTQYFGPGTRLTVL.

CDR3 DNA sequence: TGTGCCAGCAGCGTGGGACACGGAAACGAGCAGTACTTC. Translated: CASSVGHGNEQYF. The rearrangement uses TRBV9 and TRBJ2-7, with a tentative D call TRBD1 (6 bases). CDR3 length: 13 amino acids. V lost 2 bases, J lost 5 bases, and 11 bases lay in between. Germline V gives CDR1 SGDLS, CDR2 YYNGEE.

This chain links TRBV7-8 with TRBJ1-1; D is uncertain. V was clipped by 0 bases and J by 1 base, with 12 bases between them. The CDR3 sequence is 16 residues long. CDR1 is SGHVS and CDR2 is FQNEAQ in the germline V gene. CDR3 sequence reads: CASSLARTLQNTEAFF. Here the CDR3 DNA reads TGTGCCAGCAGCTTAGCGCGGACTTTGCAGAACACTGAAGCTTTCTTT.

The gene calls are TRBV13 and TRBJ2-7; 12 bases line up with TRBD1. Germline assignment: CDR1 PRHDT and CDR2 FYEKMQ (reference sequence). V shed 3 bases and J 4 bases; nucleotides not matched to a gene: 13. This CDR3 is built from 18 residues. The CDR3 here is CASSLIGTGGAAGYEQYF. The CDR3 DNA reads TGTGCCAGCAGCTTGATTGGGACAGGGGGCGCGGCGGGGTACGAGCAGTACTTC.

The V gene is TRBV5-4, the J gene TRBJ1-6; no firm D call. The CDR3 spans 14 residues. Germline V lookup: CDR1 SGHNT, CDR2 YYREEE (reference sequence). Trimming shortened V by 0 bases and J by 3 bases, and 4 bases separated the two germline ends. CDR3 in amino acids: CASSLDSYNSPLHF. The CDR3 nucleotides are TGTGCCAGCAGCTTGGATAGCTATAATTCACCCCTCCACTTT.